What follows describes a single TCR beta chain. Its antigen is still unknown. The read stops 3 residues short of the end of the CDR3; the missing end is completed from the germline J gene. Germline lookup yields CDR1 KGHSH and CDR2 LQKENI. The J segment lost 2 bases and the V segment lost 5 bases, leaving 9 bases of the junction unmatched. The CDR3 covers 15 residues. The entry originates in a study of T cells in women clearing cervical HPV infection. Study in general: Case blood was drawn when the lesion was first found; control blood after infection became undetectable. For cases, blood was sampled a median around 150 days after lesion detection, interquartile range roughly 80 to 200 days. Study outcomes and limitations: TRBV6-7 abundance was lower in cases than controls (0.11% versus 0.16%).

TCR beta CDR3 amplified by multiplex PCR from roughly 1,100 ng genomic DNA. Using immunoSEQ multiplex PCR, the repertoire was profiled, and TCRdb retains in-frame clones only, with some absent. This repertoire comprises under 35,000 clones; its ten largest clones make up about 17%. Sequenced input: blood buffy coat. The clonotype comes from a woman between 18 and 69 years old with a cervical HPV16 infection that either progressed to CIN3+ or cleared (not recorded which). This chain joins TRBV18 and TRBJ2-7, with 7 bases matching TRBD1. Partial CDR3 DNA: TGTGCCAGCTCAGCGGACAGGATGGTAGCCTACGAG. Its translation: CASSADRMVAYE. In full, the CDR3 is CASSADRMVAYEQYF. The full variable domain, in which reference TRBV18 and TRBJ2-7 provide the parts outside the CDR3, is NAGVMQNPRHLVRRRGQEARLRCSPMKGHSHVYWYRQLPEEGLKFMVYLQKENIIDESGMPKERFSAEFPKEGPSILRIQQVVRGDSAAYFCASSADRMVAYEQYFGPGTRLTVT.